This T cell receptor (beta chain) appears in the sequencing data of a study of blood T cell repertoires in COVID-19. At the level of the study: Both acute and convalescent COVID-19 samples were obtained from the United States, Italy and Spain.

The germline V gene encodes CDR1 SGHNT and CDR2 YENEEA. The CDR3 sequence is 15 residues long. Trimming took 4 bases from V and 2 from J; bases not matched to a gene: 3. Sequencing used immunoSEQ multiplex PCR; TCRdb keeps in-frame clones, though not all of them. This repertoire shows nearly 55,000 clones, about 86% found once; its top ten account for roughly 10%. The chain links TRBV11-3 to TRBJ1-1, with TRBD1 matching over 11 bases. The receptor's source is a man between 65 and 85 years old with active COVID-19. Sample: peripheral blood. This CDR3 is CASSSRTGGNTEAFF. The DNA for the CDR3 is TGTGCCAGCAGCTCAAGGACAGGGGGCAACACTGAAGCTTTCTTT.